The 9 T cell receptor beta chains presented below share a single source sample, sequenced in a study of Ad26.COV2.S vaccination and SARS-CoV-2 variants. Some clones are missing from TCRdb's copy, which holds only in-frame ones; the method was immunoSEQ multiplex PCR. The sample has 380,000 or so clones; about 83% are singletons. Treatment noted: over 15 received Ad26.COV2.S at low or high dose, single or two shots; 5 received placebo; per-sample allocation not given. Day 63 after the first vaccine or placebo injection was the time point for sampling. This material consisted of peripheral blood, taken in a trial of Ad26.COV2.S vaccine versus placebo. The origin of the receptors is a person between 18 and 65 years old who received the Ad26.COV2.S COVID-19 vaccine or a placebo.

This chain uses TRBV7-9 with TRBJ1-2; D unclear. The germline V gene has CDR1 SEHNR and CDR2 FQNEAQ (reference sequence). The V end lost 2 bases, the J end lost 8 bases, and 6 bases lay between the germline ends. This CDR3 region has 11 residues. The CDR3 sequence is CASSLREGYTF. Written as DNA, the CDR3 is TGTGCCAGCAGCTTAAGGGAGGGCTACACCTTC.

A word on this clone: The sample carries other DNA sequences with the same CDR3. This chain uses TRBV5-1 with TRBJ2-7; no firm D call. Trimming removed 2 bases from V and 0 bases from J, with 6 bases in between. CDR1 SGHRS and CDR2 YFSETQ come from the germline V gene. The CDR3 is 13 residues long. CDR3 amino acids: CASSFGGSYEQYF. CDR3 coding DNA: TGCGCCAGCAGCTTCGGCGGCTCCTACGAGCAGTACTTC.

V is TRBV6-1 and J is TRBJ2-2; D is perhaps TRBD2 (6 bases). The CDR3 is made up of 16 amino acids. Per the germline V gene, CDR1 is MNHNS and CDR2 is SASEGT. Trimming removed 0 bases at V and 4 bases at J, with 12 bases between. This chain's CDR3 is CASSEARGRPTGELFF. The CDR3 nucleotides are TGTGCCAGCAGTGAAGCGCGGGGACGTCCCACCGGGGAGCTGTTTTTT.

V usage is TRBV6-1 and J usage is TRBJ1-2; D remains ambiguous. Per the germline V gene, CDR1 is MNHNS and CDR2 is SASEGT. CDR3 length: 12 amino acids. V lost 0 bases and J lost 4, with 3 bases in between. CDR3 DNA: TGTGCCAGCAGTGAAGCCTTCTATGGCTACACCTTC. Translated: CASSEAFYGYTF.

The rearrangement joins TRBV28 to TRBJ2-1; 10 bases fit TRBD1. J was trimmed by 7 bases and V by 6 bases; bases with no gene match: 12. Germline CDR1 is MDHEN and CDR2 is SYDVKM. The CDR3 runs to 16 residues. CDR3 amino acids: CASSSPGTGAQNEQFF. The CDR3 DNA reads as TGTGCCAGCAGCTCCCCAGGGACAGGGGCGCAGAATGAGCAGTTCTTC.

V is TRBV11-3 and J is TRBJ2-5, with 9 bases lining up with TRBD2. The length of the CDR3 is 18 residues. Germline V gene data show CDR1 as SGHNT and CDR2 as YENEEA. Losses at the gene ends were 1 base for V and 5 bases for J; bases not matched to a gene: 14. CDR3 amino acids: CASSLGGSGRRPYETQYF. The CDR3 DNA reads TGTGCCAGCAGCTTAGGTGGTAGCGGGAGACGTCCGTATGAGACCCAGTACTTC.

The CDR3 loop reads CASSFKTGHNEQFF. CDR3 nucleotide sequence: TGTGCCAGCAGCTTTAAGACAGGCCACAATGAGCAGTTCTTC. This chain connects TRBV7-2 to TRBJ2-1; TRBD1 might be the D (6 bases). Germline V gene sequence: CDR1 SGHTA, CDR2 FQGNSA. V gave up 3 bases and J gave up 5 bases, with 11 bases separating them. There are 14 residues in the CDR3.

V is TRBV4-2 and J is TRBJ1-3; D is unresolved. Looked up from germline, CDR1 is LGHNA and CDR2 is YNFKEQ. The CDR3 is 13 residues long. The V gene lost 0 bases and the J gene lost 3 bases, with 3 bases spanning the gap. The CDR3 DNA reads TGTGCCAGCAGCCAAGACCATGGAAACACCATATATTTT. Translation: CASSQDHGNTIYF.

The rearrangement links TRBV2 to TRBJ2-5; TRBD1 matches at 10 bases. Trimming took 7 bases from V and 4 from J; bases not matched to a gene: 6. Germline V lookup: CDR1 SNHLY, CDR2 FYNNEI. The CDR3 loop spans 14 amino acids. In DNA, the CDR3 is TGTGCCAGCACCTTCGACAGGGGGCCAGAGACCCAGTACTTC. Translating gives CASTFDRGPETQYF. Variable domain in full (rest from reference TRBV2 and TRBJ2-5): EPEVTQTPSHQVTQMGQEVILRCVPISNHLYFYWYRQILGQKVEFLVSFYNNEISEKSEIFDDQFSVERPDGSNFTLKIRSTKLEDSAMYFCASTFDRGPETQYFGPGTRLLVL.